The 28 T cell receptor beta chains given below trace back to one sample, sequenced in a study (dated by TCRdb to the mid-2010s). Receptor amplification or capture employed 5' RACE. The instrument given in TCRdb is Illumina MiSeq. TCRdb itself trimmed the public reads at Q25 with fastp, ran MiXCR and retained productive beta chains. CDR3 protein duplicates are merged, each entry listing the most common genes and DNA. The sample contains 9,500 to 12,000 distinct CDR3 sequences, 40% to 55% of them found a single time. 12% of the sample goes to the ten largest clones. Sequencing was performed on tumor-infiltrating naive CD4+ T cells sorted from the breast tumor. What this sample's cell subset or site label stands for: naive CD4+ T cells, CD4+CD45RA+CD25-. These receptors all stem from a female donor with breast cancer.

CDR3: CSVGDGTNTEAFF. CDR3 nucleotide sequence: TGCAGCGTTGGGGACGGGACAAACACTGAAGCTTTCTTT. The chain recombines TRBV29-1 with TRBJ1-1; a possible D gene is TRBD1 (6 bases). CDR3 length equals 13 residues. The V gene lost 4 bases and the J gene lost 2 bases, with 11 bases spanning the gap. Germline CDR1 reads SQVTM; CDR2 reads ANQGSEA.

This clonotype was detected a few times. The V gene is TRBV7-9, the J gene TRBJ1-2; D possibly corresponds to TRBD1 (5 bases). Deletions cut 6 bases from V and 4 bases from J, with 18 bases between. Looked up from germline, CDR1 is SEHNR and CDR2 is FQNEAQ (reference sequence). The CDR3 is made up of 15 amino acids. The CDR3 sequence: CASSDIRVLGYGYTF. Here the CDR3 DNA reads TGTGCCAGCAGTGATATCAGGGTTCTAGGCTATGGCTACACCTTC.

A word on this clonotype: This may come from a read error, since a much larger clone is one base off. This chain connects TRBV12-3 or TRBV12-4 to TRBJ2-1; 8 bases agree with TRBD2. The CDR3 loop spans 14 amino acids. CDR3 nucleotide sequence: TGTGCCAACAGTTCGGGACTAGGTCGGGTAGGGCAGTTCTTC. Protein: CANSSGLGRVGQFF.

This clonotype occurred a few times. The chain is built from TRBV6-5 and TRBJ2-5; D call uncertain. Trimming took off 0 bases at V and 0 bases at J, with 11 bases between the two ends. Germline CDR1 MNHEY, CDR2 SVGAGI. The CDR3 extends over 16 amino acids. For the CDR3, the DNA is TGTGCCAGCAGTTACTCGATACGCCTGCACCAAGAGACCCAGTACTTC. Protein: CASSYSIRLHQETQYF.

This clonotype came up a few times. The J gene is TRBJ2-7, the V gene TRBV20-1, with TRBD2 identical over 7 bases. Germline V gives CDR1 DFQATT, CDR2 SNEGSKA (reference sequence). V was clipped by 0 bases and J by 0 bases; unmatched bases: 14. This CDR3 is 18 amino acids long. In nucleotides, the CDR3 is TGCAGTGCTAGAGATATCCCCCCGGGACTAAAGATCTCCTACGAGCAGTACGTC. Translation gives CSARDIPPGLKISYEQYV.

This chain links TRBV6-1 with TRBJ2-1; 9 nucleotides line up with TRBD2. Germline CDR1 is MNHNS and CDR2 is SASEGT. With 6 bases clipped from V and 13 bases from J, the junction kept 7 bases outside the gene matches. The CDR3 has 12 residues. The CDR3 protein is CASRLPAGGQFF. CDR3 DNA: TGTGCCAGCAGGTTACCAGCGGGAGGCCAGTTCTTC.

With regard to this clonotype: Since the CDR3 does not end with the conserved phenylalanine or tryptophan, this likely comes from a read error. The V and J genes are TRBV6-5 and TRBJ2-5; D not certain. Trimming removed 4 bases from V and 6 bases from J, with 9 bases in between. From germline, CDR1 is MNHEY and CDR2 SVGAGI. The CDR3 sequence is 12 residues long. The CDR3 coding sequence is TGTGCCAGCAGTTCGTACCAGCAGACCCAGTACATC. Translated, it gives CASSSYQQTQYI.

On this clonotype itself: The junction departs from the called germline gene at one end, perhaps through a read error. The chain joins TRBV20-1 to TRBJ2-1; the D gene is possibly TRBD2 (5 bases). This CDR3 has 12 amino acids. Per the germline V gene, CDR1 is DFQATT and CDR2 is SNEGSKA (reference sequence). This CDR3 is CSTRATYNEQFF. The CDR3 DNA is TGCAGTACTAGAGCGACCTACAATGAGCAGTTCTTC.

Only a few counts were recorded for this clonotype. The CDR3 DNA reads TGTGCCAGCAGCTCCTGGGGAGATACGCAGTATTTT. This gives the protein CASSSWGDTQYF. The chain joins TRBV7-2 to TRBJ2-3; D uncertain. Trimming removed 4 bases at V and 5 bases at J, with 7 bases between. Germline V gene data show CDR1 as SGHTA and CDR2 as FQGNSA. The CDR3 is made up of 12 amino acids.

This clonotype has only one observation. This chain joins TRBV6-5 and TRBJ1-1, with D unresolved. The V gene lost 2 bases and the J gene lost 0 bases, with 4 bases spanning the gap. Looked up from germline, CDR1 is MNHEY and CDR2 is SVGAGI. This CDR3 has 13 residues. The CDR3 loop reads CASSYKVNTEAFF. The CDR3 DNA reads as TGTGCCAGCAGTTACAAAGTGAACACTGAAGCTTTCTTT.

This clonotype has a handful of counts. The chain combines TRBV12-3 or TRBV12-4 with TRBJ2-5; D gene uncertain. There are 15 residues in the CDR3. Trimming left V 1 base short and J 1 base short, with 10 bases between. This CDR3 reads CASSLDVVSQETQYF. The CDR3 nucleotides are TGTGCCAGCAGTTTAGATGTTGTTAGCCAAGAGACCCAGTACTTC.

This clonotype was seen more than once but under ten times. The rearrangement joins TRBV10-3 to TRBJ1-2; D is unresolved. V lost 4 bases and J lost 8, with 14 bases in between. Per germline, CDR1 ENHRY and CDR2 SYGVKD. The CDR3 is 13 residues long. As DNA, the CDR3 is TGTGCCATCAGTGCGACAACAAAGGAGGGCTACACCTTC. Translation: CAISATTKEGYTF.

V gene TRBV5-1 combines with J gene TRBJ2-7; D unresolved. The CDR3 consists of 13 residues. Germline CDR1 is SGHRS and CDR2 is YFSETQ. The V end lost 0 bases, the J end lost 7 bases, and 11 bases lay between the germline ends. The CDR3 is CASSLDLGLEQYF. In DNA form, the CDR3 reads TGCGCCAGCAGCTTGGATTTGGGGTTGGAGCAGTACTTC.

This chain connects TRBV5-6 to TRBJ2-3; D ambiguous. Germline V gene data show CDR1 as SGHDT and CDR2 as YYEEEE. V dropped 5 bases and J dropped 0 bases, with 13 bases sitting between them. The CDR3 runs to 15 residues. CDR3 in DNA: TGTGCCAGCAGTGAAGAACCTACTAGCACAGATACGCAGTATTTT. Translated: CASSEEPTSTDTQYF.

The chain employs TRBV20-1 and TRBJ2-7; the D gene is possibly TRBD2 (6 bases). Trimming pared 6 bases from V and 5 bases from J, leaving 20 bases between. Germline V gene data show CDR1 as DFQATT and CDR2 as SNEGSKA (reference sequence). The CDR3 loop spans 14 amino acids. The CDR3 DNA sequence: TGCAGTGCGGGCAGGGACTGGAGCAGTCACGAGCAGTACTTC. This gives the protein CSAGRDWSSHEQYF.

In DNA, the CDR3 is TGTGCCATCAGTGATGAGCCGTACAATGAGCAGTTCTTC. Translation: CAISDEPYNEQFF. This chain connects TRBV10-3 to TRBJ2-1; D is uncertain. This CDR3 comprises 13 residues. Per germline, CDR1 ENHRY and CDR2 SYGVKD. Trimming stripped 3 bases from V and 4 bases from J, with 7 bases between.

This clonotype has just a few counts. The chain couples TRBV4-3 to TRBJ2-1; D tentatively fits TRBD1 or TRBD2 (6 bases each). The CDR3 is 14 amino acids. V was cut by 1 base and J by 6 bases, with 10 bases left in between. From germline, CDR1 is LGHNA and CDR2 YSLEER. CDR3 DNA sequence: TGCGCCAGCAGCCAAGTCGGAGGGGGCAATGAGCAGTTCTTC. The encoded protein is CASSQVGGGNEQFF.

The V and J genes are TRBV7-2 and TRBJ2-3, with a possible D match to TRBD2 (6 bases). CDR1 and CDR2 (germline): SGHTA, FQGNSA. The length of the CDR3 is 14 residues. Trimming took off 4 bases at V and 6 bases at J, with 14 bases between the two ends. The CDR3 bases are TGTGCCAGCAGCTCACGTTCGGAGGGGGATACGCAGTATTTT. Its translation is CASSSRSEGDTQYF.

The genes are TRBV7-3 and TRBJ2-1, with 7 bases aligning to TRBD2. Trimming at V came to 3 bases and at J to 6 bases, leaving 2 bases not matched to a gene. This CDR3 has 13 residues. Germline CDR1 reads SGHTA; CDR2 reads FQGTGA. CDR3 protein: CASSLGGSNEQFF. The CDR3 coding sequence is TGTGCCAGCAGCTTGGGCGGGAGCAATGAGCAGTTCTTC.

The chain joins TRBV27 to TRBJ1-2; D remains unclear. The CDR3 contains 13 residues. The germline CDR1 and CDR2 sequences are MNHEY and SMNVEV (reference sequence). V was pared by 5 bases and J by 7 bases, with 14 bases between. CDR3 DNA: TGTGCCAGCAGTCCAGACCGGGCCTCTGGCTACACCTTC. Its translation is CASSPDRASGYTF.

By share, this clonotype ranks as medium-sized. The CDR3 bases are TGTGCCAGCCGCCCCGCGGCAGGGTCATCCGGGGAGCTGTTTTTT. Translated: CASRPAAGSSGELFF. This chain uses TRBV7-9 with TRBJ2-2, with D perhaps matching TRBD1 (5 bases). V lost 8 bases and J 6 bases, leaving 19 bases between the germline ends. Germline CDR1 is SEHNR and CDR2 is FQNEAQ (reference sequence). The CDR3 is 15 amino acids.

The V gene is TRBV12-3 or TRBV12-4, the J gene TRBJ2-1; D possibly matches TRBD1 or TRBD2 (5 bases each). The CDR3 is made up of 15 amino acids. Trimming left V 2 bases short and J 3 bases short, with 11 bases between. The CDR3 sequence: CASSLRVGVYNEQFF. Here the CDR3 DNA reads TGTGCCAGCAGTTTAAGGGTGGGGGTCTACAATGAGCAGTTCTTC.

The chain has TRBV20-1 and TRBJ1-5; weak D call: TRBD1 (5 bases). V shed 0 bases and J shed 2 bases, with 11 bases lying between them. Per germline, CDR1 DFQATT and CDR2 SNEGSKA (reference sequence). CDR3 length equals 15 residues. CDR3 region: CSARDLWGGNQPQHF. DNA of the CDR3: TGCAGTGCTAGAGATTTATGGGGGGGCAATCAGCCCCAGCATTTT.

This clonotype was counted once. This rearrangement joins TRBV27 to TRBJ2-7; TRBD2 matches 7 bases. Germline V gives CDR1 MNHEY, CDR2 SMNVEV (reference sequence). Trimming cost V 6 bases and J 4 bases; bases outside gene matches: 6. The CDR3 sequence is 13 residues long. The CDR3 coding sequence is TGTGCCAGCAGCAGGACTAGTTTTTACGAGCAGTACTTC. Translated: CASSRTSFYEQYF.

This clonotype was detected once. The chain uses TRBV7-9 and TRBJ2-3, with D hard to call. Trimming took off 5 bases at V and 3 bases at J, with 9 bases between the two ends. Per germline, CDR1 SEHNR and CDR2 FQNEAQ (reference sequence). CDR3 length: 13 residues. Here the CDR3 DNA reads TGTGCCAGCAGCCCGAGAGGTACAGATACGCAGTATTTT. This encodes CASSPRGTDTQYF.

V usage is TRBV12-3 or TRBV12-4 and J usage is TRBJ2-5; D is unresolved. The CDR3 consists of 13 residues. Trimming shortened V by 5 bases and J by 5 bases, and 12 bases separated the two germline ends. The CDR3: CASSVVAGETQYF. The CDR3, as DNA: TGTGCCAGCAGTGTGGTCGCTGGGGAGACCCAGTACTTC.

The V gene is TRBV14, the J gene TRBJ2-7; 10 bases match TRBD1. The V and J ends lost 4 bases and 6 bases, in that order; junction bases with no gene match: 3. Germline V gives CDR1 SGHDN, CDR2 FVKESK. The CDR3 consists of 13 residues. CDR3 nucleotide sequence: TGTGCCAGCAGCCGCGGACAGGGGGTCGAGCAGTACGTC. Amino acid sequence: CASSRGQGVEQYV.

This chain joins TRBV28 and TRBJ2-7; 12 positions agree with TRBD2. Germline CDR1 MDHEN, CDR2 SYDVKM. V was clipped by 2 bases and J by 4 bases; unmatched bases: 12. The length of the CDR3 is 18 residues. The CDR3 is CASSLEVGGLAGKYEQYF. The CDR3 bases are TGTGCCAGCAGTTTAGAGGTGGGTGGACTAGCGGGGAAATACGAGCAGTACTTC.